The next 4 T cell receptor beta chains were all read from a single sample in a study of regulatory T cells in long-lasting Graves disease. Relying on iRepertoire HTBI primers and Arm-PCR of CDR3 regions, the team built TCR beta libraries. TCRdb used MiXCR to reprocess the multiplex PCR reads, holding one entry per CDR3 protein. The sample consists of around 470,000 distinct CDR3 sequences, 14% of them appearing once. The time point denotes: newly diagnosed GD, antithyroid drugs for less than 3 months. Preparation of the TCR library used RNA extracted from PBMCs. Another study also made use of these data, one on T cells in Graves' hyperthyroidism and ophthalmopathy.

The source was peripheral blood mononuclear cells (PBMCs), collected at new diagnosis, from a patient treated with antithyroid drugs. The receptor source for this set is a woman in her forties or fifties with Graves disease.

The chain has TRBV20-1 and TRBJ2-1; D may be TRBD2 (8 bases). Trimming removed 5 bases at V and 8 bases at J, with 16 bases between. The germline gives CDR1 DFQATT, CDR2 SNEGSKA (reference sequence). The CDR3 contains 13 residues. CDR3 sequence reads: CSAPGLGGYEQFF. The DNA of the CDR3 is TGCAGTGCTCCGGGACTAGGGGGCTATGAGCAGTTCTTC.

The chain's CDR3 is CSARVSLAGNTGELFF. DNA of the CDR3: TGCAGTGCTAGAGTTTCTCTAGCGGGGAACACCGGGGAGCTGTTTTTT. The chain recombines TRBV20-1 with TRBJ2-2; 8 bases agree with TRBD2. J gave up 1 base and V 1 base, and 5 bases lay outside the gene matches. Germline CDR1 reads DFQATT; CDR2 reads SNEGSKA (reference sequence). The CDR3 has 16 amino acids.

The J gene is TRBJ2-3, the V gene TRBV5-4, with D possibly being TRBD2 (5 bases). Germline V CDR1 and CDR2: SGHNT, YYREEE (reference sequence). This CDR3 is built from 15 residues. Trimming took 0 bases from V and 0 from J, leaving 8 bases between them. The CDR3 nucleotides are TGTGCCAGCAGCTTGGACCAGCGGAGCACAGATACGCAGTATTTT. Residues: CASSLDQRSTDTQYF.

This clonotype was counted only a few times. The J gene is TRBJ2-7, the V gene TRBV4-1; D unresolved. V lost 1 base, J lost 5 bases, and 12 bases lay in between. The CDR3 loop spans 14 amino acids. Germline CDR1 reads MGHRA; CDR2 reads YSYEKL. The CDR3 reads CASSQADTINEQYF. CDR3 coding DNA: TGCGCCAGCAGCCAAGCCGACACGATCAACGAGCAGTACTTC.